This T cell receptor beta chain stems from a study of control samples from healthy donors and cancer patients. Sequenced by immunoSEQ multiplex PCR; TCRdb stores in-frame clones only, minus some. Of roughly 120,000 clones in the sample, 80% to 90% were seen once. This CDR3 has 15 amino acids. Germline CDR1 reads MDHEN; CDR2 reads SYDVKM. V was clipped by 9 bases and J by 0 bases; unmatched bases: 11. This TCR came from a woman aged 45-60 years with colorectal cancer. Sequencing used PBMCs. The genes are TRBV28 and TRBJ2-7; 7 nucleotides agree with TRBD1. The CDR3 DNA reads TGTGCCAGTCAAGGGGACAGTGTCATCTCCTACGAGCAGTACTTC. Translated: CASQGDSVISYEQYF.